A selection of T cell receptor beta chains follows, all from one sample in a study of cytomegalovirus exposure and HLA in healthy donors. The repertoire was sequenced with immunoSEQ multiplex PCR; TCRdb's copy has only in-frame clones and lacks some. Of over 85,000 clones in the sample, about 95% were seen once. Sequencing input: PBMCs. Receptors originate from a woman aged 18-35 years in good health and CMV-seronegative. The CDR3 runs from the conserved cysteine through the conserved F or W. D genes are given only for firm matches. Clone size appears in some rows only: once, few, many, or a class for an expanded clone.

>TRBD2|-|TRBV27|TRBJ2-7
TGTGCCAGCAGTTTATCTTTCGGGACTAGCTCCTACGAGCAGTACTTC
CASSLSFGTSSYEQYF
>-|-|TRBV30|TRBJ1-1
TGTGCCTGGATGTCTATCCTTTCTCAAGCTTTCTTT
CAWMSILSQAFF
>TRBD1|-|TRBV30|TRBJ1-5
TGTGCCTGGAGTGTAAGGGGAAGGGGGCGGGATCAGCCCCAGCATTTT
CAWSVRGRGRDQPQHF
>-|-|TRBV21-1|TRBJ1-1
TGTGCCAGCAGCAAAGAACAGACAGGTGACGCTTTCTTT
CASSKEQTGDAFF
>-|-|TRBV5-6|TRBJ1-1
TGTGCCAGCAGCTTGGTCAGCACTGAAGCTTTCTTT
CASSLVSTEAFF
>TRBD1|-|TRBV9|TRBJ1-2
TGTGCCAGCAGCGTTGCGACTGGGACAGGGCCTAACTATGGCTACACCTTC
CASSVATGTGPNYGYTF
>-|-|TRBV5-1|TRBJ1-2
TGCGCCAGCAGCTTCCTAACGAGCGCCAGGAACCTGAGGGACTATGGCTACACCTTC
CASSFLTSARNLRDYGYTF
>-|-|TRBV7-2|TRBJ2-7
TGTGCCAGCAGCTTGGAACGGGGTCGGGGAGGCTACGAGCAGTACTTC
CASSLERGRGGYEQYF
>TRBD2|-|TRBV6-5|TRBJ2-7
TGTGCCAGCAGTTACACTCGGGGGGGCTACGAGCAGTACTTC
CASSYTRGGYEQYF
>TRBD1|once|TRBV7-7|TRBJ2-7
TGTGCTAGCAGCTCGGGACAGGGGAACAACTACGAGCAGTACTTC
CASSSGQGNNYEQYF
>TRBD2|once|TRBV13|TRBJ2-1
TGTGCCAGCAGCCCCGGGACTAGGTACAATGAGCAGTTCTTC
CASSPGTRYNEQFF
>-|-|TRBV15|TRBJ2-7
TGTGCCACCAGCAGCGGAGGGGACCTCTCCTACGAGCAGTACTTC
CATSSGGDLSYEQYF
>-|-|TRBV19|TRBJ1-1
TGTGCCAGTAGTGTAAATGGACAGCCGAACACTGAAGCTTTCTTT
CASSVNGQPNTEAFF
>-|few|TRBV5-1|TRBJ2-2
TGCGCCAGCAGCTTAATATCTGGGGAGCTGTTTTTT
CASSLISGELFF
>TRBD1|-|TRBV25-1|TRBJ1-2
TGTGCCAGCAGGGACGAAGGGACAGGGGGCGCCGGGGGCTACACCTTC
CASRDEGTGGAGGYTF
>-|-|TRBV7-2|TRBJ2-2
TGTGCCAGCACCCCACAGTCCGGGGAGCTGTTTTTT
CASTPQSGELFF
>TRBD1|-|TRBV27|TRBJ1-2
TGTGCCAGCAGTATGAGGACAGGGATAGGTCTTGGCTACACCTTC
CASSMRTGIGLGYTF
>TRBD2|-|TRBV4-1|TRBJ2-7
TGCGCCAGCAGCCGGACTAGCGACTACGAGCAGTACTTC
CASSRTSDYEQYF
>TRBD2|-|TRBV14|TRBJ2-7
TGTGCCAGCAGCCAAGGGGGAGGGATCGAGCAGTACTTC
CASSQGGGIEQYF
>TRBD1|-|TRBV6-6|TRBJ2-7
TGTGCCAGCAGTCCGCCCGGGACAGGGACCTACGAGCAGTACTTC
CASSPPGTGTYEQYF
>TRBD2|-|TRBV7-3|TRBJ2-3
TGTGCCAGCAGCTCCCAGCGGGGGGCAGCTACAGATACGCAGTATTTT
CASSSQRGAATDTQYF
>-|-|TRBV14|TRBJ2-2
TGTGCCAGCAGCCAACAGCTAGCGTCCGCCGGGGAGCTGTTTTTT
CASSQQLASAGELFF
>-|once|TRBV5-1|TRBJ1-2
TGCGCCAGCAGCCTCAGGGACTATGGCTACACCTTC
CASSLRDYGYTF
>TRBD1|-|TRBV10-2|TRBJ1-1
TGCGCCAGCACAATTACTGAACAGGGGGTGGACACTGAAGCTTTCTTT
CASTITEQGVDTEAFF
>-|-|TRBV11-3|TRBJ2-6
TGTGCCAGCAGCCAGAGGGCCCCGGGGGCCAACGTCCTGACTTTC
CASSQRAPGANVLTF
>TRBD1|-|TRBV7-8|TRBJ1-4
TGTGCCAGCACTCACGGGACAGAAGAAAAACTGTTTTTT
CASTHGTEEKLFF
>TRBD1|-|TRBV15|TRBJ1-4
TGTGCCACCAGCAGTCTACAGGGGAATAATGAAAAACTGTTTTTT
CATSSLQGNNEKLFF
>TRBD1|-|TRBV7-3|TRBJ2-3
TGTGCCAGCAGCGACAGGGACACGCAGTATTTT
CASSDRDTQYF
>-|-|TRBV5-1|TRBJ2-2
TGCGCCAGCAGCTTTTCGGGGGGCCCGAACACCGGGGAGCTGTTTTTT
CASSFSGGPNTGELFF
>-|-|TRBV4-3|TRBJ2-3
TGCGCCAGCAGCCAAGAACGAGCGCCGTTAAATACGCAGTATTTT
CASSQERAPLNTQYF
>-|-|TRBV7-2|TRBJ2-7
TGTGCCAGCAGCTTAGCCGCGGGCTACGAGCAGTACTTC
CASSLAAGYEQYF
>-|-|TRBV6-5|TRBJ1-5
TGTGCCAGCAGTTACTCGAAAGGGGGCAATCAGCCCCAGCATTTT
CASSYSKGGNQPQHF
>-|once|TRBV7-9|TRBJ2-3
TGTGCCAGCAGCCCAGGAACAGATACGCAGTATTTT
CASSPGTDTQYF
>TRBD2|-|TRBV9|TRBJ2-1
TGTGCCAGCAGTCTTGCGGGAGGACCGCAGTTCTTC
CASSLAGGPQFF
>TRBD1|-|TRBV2|TRBJ1-6
TGTGCCAGCAGCCGACAGGGCTCCTATAATTCACCCCTCCACTTT
CASSRQGSYNSPLHF
>TRBD2|-|TRBV7-2|TRBJ2-1
TGTGCCAGCAGCTTAGATTTGCGGGAGGGCCGCTTTAGGAGAAATGAGCAGTTCTTC
CASSLDLREGRFRRNEQFF
>-|-|TRBV9|TRBJ1-1
TGTGCCAGCAGTTGGGGTGGGGGGACTGAAGCTTTCTTT
CASSWGGGTEAFF